This is a list of T cell receptor beta chains from one sample in a study of vaccination and CD4 T cells after COVID-19. A single record per CDR3 protein comes from TCRdb applying MiXCR to the PCR reads. The table lists 15,000 to 20,000 distinct CDR3 sequences, roughly two fifths of them singletons. No antigens are known for them. Sequencing used CD4+ T cells from blood, cultured in vitro. The receptors were sampled from a human donor who had recovered from COVID-19. The CDR3 runs from the conserved cysteine through the conserved F or W. The order of the fields is D gene, clone size, V gene, J gene, CDR3 protein, CDR3 DNA. A D gene is named only where the DNA matches it firmly. Some rows have no size entry. The others give once, few or many, or a class for an expanded clone.

D: TRBD1
size: -
V: TRBV5-1
J: TRBJ1-1
CDR3: CASSFDRGTEAFF
DNA: TGCGCCAGCAGCTTCGACAGGGGCACTGAAGCTTTCTTT

D: TRBD2
size: -
V: TRBV19
J: TRBJ2-3
CDR3: CASGTSGSTDTQYF
DNA: TGTGCCAGTGGGACTAGCGGTAGCACAGATACGCAGTATTTT

D: -
size: -
V: TRBV5-8
J: TRBJ1-2
CDR3: CASSSGFYGYTF
DNA: TGTGCCAGCAGCTCAGGATTCTATGGCTACACCTTC

D: -
size: -
V: TRBV20-1
J: TRBJ2-5
CDR3: CSASPTGRIKETQYF
DNA: TGCAGTGCTAGCCCAACGGGGAGGATAAAAGAGACCCAGTACTTC

D: TRBD2
size: -
V: TRBV27
J: TRBJ2-7
CDR3: CASGAGRVSYEQYF
DNA: TGTGCCAGCGGAGCGGGACGAGTCTCCTACGAGCAGTACTTC

D: TRBD1
size: -
V: TRBV6-1
J: TRBJ2-3
CDR3: CASSDRDRGTDTQYF
DNA: TGTGCCAGCAGTGATCGGGACAGGGGCACAGATACGCAGTATTTT

D: -
size: once
V: TRBV30
J: TRBJ1-1
CDR3: CAWKQMPGSTEAFF
DNA: TGTGCCTGGAAACAAATGCCTGGTAGCACTGAAGCTTTCTTT

D: -
size: -
V: TRBV19
J: TRBJ1-2
CDR3: CASKSPGTNYGYTF
DNA: TGTGCCAGTAAATCCCCAGGGACGAACTATGGCTACACCTTC

D: -
size: -
V: TRBV20-1
J: TRBJ1-1
CDR3: CSARGAEKAFF
DNA: TGCAGTGCTAGAGGGGCCGAGAAGGCTTTCTTT

D: -
size: few
V: TRBV6-4
J: TRBJ1-2
CDR3: CASFSQGITMSGYTF
DNA: TGTGCCAGCTTCTCCCAGGGAATTACTATGAGTGGCTACACCTTC

D: -
size: once
V: TRBV11-3
J: TRBJ2-3
CDR3: CASSLGVGPTDTQYF
DNA: TGTGCCAGCAGCTTAGGGGTCGGGCCCACAGATACGCAGTATTTT

D: TRBD1
size: -
V: TRBV24-1
J: TRBJ2-3
CDR3: CATSDRGQGAMDTQYF
DNA: TGTGCCACCAGTGACCGGGGACAGGGGGCGATGGATACGCAGTATTTT

D: TRBD2
size: -
V: TRBV18
J: TRBJ2-3
CDR3: CASLTSGSTDTQYF
DNA: TGTGCCAGCCTCACTAGCGGGAGCACAGATACGCAGTATTTT

D: TRBD2
size: few
V: TRBV6-1
J: TRBJ2-5
CDR3: CASSSNGGGMETQYF
DNA: TGTGCCAGCAGCTCAAACGGGGGGGGTATGGAGACCCAGTACTTC

D: -
size: -
V: TRBV5-6
J: TRBJ2-1
CDR3: CASSFGAGGSYNEQFF
DNA: TGTGCCAGCAGCTTCGGCGCTGGGGGCTCCTACAATGAGCAGTTCTTC

D: TRBD1
size: -
V: TRBV18
J: TRBJ2-5
CDR3: CASSLQTGRQETQYF
DNA: TGTGCCAGCTCACTCCAGACAGGGCGCCAAGAGACCCAGTACTTC

D: -
size: -
V: TRBV7-2
J: TRBJ1-4
CDR3: CASSLLLGNEKLFF
DNA: TGTGCCAGCAGCTTATTATTGGGGAATGAAAAACTGTTTTTT

D: -
size: -
V: TRBV5-4
J: TRBJ1-6
CDR3: CASSLEVPRSDSPLHF
DNA: TGTGCCAGCAGCTTGGAGGTCCCTCGGTCGGATTCACCCCTCCACTTT

D: TRBD1
size: -
V: TRBV20-1
J: TRBJ2-7
CDR3: CSTRDRGTGSYEQYF
DNA: TGCAGTACTAGAGATCGGGGGACAGGGTCCTACGAGCAGTACTTC

D: TRBD1
size: few
V: TRBV6-1
J: TRBJ1-6
CDR3: CASSVGQGEGSPLHF
DNA: TGTGCCAGCAGCGTGGGACAGGGAGAGGGTTCACCCCTCCACTTT

D: -
size: -
V: TRBV27
J: TRBJ2-3
CDR3: CASSLSIGEDTSTDTQYF
DNA: TGTGCCAGCAGTTTAAGCATAGGGGAAGACACTAGCACAGATACGCAGTATTTT

D: -
size: once
V: TRBV4-2
J: TRBJ2-7
CDR3: CASSQDPAGRAYEQYF
DNA: TGTGCCAGCAGCCAAGATCCAGCGGGTAGAGCCTACGAGCAGTACTTC

D: -
size: -
V: TRBV6-1
J: TRBJ2-5
CDR3: CASRQIPQETQYF
DNA: TGTGCCAGCAGACAGATCCCCCAAGAGACCCAGTACTTC

D: -
size: -
V: TRBV5-5
J: TRBJ1-1
CDR3: CASSSEVAHYTEAFF
DNA: TGTGCCAGCAGCTCTGAGGTGGCCCACTACACTGAAGCTTTCTTT

D: -
size: -
V: TRBV6-1
J: TRBJ2-3
CDR3: CASSAGTDTQYF
DNA: TGTGCCAGCAGTGCAGGCACAGATACGCAGTATTTT

D: TRBD1
size: few
V: TRBV2
J: TRBJ2-7
CDR3: CASRATGTGSYEQYF
DNA: TGTGCCAGCAGGGCTACCGGGACAGGGTCCTACGAGCAGTACTTC

D: -
size: few
V: TRBV20-1
J: TRBJ2-2
CDR3: CSARDGNTGELFF
DNA: TGCAGTGCTAGAGATGGGAACACCGGGGAGCTGTTTTTT

D: -
size: -
V: TRBV18
J: TRBJ1-1
CDR3: CASSPGAHGTEAFF
DNA: TGTGCCAGCTCTCCCGGGGCTCACGGGACTGAAGCTTTCTTT

D: -
size: -
V: TRBV7-8
J: TRBJ2-5
CDR3: CASVQKGEQSQYF
DNA: TGTGCCAGCGTTCAAAAAGGGGAACAGAGCCAGTACTTC

D: -
size: -
V: TRBV6-1
J: TRBJ2-7
CDR3: CASSPTLADLSWGPEQYF
DNA: TGTGCCAGCAGTCCGACTCTAGCGGACCTAAGTTGGGGGCCCGAGCAGTACTTC

D: -
size: -
V: TRBV20-1
J: TRBJ1-1
CDR3: CSARAAPGLRNTEAFF
DNA: TGCAGTGCTAGAGCAGCCCCGGGACTCAGGAACACTGAAGCTTTCTTT

D: -
size: -
V: TRBV2
J: TRBJ2-3
CDR3: CASSSQGYGDTQYF
DNA: TGTGCCAGCTCCAGTCAGGGGTATGGAGATACGCAGTATTTT

D: TRBD1
size: few
V: TRBV4-2
J: TRBJ2-7
CDR3: CASSQGSKYRGFTYEQYF
DNA: TGTGCCAGCAGCCAAGGGTCAAAATACAGGGGCTTCACCTACGAGCAGTACTTC

D: -
size: -
V: TRBV10-1
J: TRBJ2-7
CDR3: CASSESNTLDEQYF
DNA: TGCGCCAGCAGTGAGTCAAACACCTTAGACGAGCAGTACTTC

D: -
size: few
V: TRBV20-1
J: TRBJ2-5
CDR3: CSATRGETQYF
DNA: TGCAGTGCTACTCGGGGGGAGACCCAGTACTTC

D: -
size: -
V: TRBV6-1
J: TRBJ2-7
CDR3: CASSRGYEQYF
DNA: TGTGCCAGCAGCAGGGGATACGAGCAGTACTTC

D: -
size: few
V: TRBV19
J: TRBJ2-3
CDR3: CASSTSRRGTQYF
DNA: TGTGCCAGTAGTACCTCCCGGAGGGGGACGCAGTATTTT

D: TRBD1
size: -
V: TRBV7-8
J: TRBJ2-4
CDR3: CASSQWTGVSTIQYF
DNA: TGTGCCAGCAGCCAGTGGACAGGGGTCTCTACCATTCAGTACTTC

D: -
size: -
V: TRBV7-9
J: TRBJ2-1
CDR3: CASSFQEGADGHEQFF
DNA: TGTGCCAGCAGCTTTCAGGAAGGGGCTGATGGACATGAGCAGTTCTTC

D: TRBD2
size: -
V: TRBV5-1
J: TRBJ2-5
CDR3: CASRLGLAGERETQYF
DNA: TGCGCCAGCAGATTGGGACTAGCGGGAGAGAGAGAGACCCAGTACTTC

D: TRBD1
size: -
V: TRBV28
J: TRBJ1-6
CDR3: CASSPLDRETSPLHF
DNA: TGTGCCAGCAGTCCCCTCGACAGGGAGACTTCACCCCTCCACTTT

D: TRBD1
size: few
V: TRBV15
J: TRBJ2-5
CDR3: CATSRDGRTGGQETQYF
DNA: TGTGCCACCAGCAGAGATGGCCGCACAGGGGGACAAGAGACCCAGTACTTC

D: -
size: -
V: TRBV20-1
J: TRBJ2-1
CDR3: CSAARTDWNEQFF
DNA: TGCAGTGCTGCTCGGACAGATTGGAATGAGCAGTTCTTC

D: -
size: -
V: TRBV6-1
J: TRBJ2-3
CDR3: CASSSTDTQYF
DNA: TGTGCCAGCAGCAGCACAGATACGCAGTATTTT

D: -
size: -
V: TRBV29-1
J: TRBJ2-5
CDR3: CSVEGQGPETQYF
DNA: TGCAGCGTTGAAGGGCAGGGGCCAGAGACCCAGTACTTC

D: -
size: -
V: TRBV12-3/TRBV12-4
J: TRBJ2-5
CDR3: CASTPGFQETQYF
DNA: TGTGCCAGCACTCCGGGGTTCCAAGAGACCCAGTACTTC

D: TRBD1
size: -
V: TRBV7-2
J: TRBJ2-1
CDR3: CASSRGQPLLGNEQFF
DNA: TGTGCCAGCAGCCGGGGACAGCCATTATTGGGTAATGAACAGTTCTTC

D: -
size: -
V: TRBV28
J: TRBJ1-2
CDR3: CASSDRISVGYTF
DNA: TGTGCCAGCAGCGACAGGATTTCGGTCGGCTACACCTTC

D: TRBD1
size: -
V: TRBV20-1
J: TRBJ2-1
CDR3: CSAEGQGLDEQFF
DNA: TGCAGTGCAGAGGGACAGGGGCTTGATGAGCAGTTCTTC

D: TRBD1
size: -
V: TRBV28
J: TRBJ1-2
CDR3: CASIQGGAPNYGYTF
DNA: TGTGCCAGCATTCAGGGGGGGGCGCCTAACTATGGCTACACCTTC

D: -
size: -
V: TRBV18
J: TRBJ2-7
CDR3: CASSPDRNSYEQYF
DNA: TGTGCCAGCTCACCGGACAGAAACTCCTACGAGCAGTACTTC

D: TRBD1
size: -
V: TRBV6-1
J: TRBJ1-2
CDR3: CASTRTGVYGYTF
DNA: TGTGCCAGCACACGGACAGGAGTCTATGGCTACACCTTC

D: TRBD2
size: -
V: TRBV18
J: TRBJ2-7
CDR3: CASSPAVAGSEQYF
DNA: TGTGCCAGCTCCCCAGCCGTAGCGGGAAGCGAGCAGTACTTC

D: -
size: few
V: TRBV20-1
J: TRBJ2-7
CDR3: CSASGSAYEQYF
DNA: TGCAGTGCTAGCGGGAGTGCCTACGAGCAGTACTTC

D: -
size: -
V: TRBV20-1
J: TRBJ1-5
CDR3: CSARIRNQPQHF
DNA: TGCAGTGCTCGGATTAGGAATCAGCCCCAGCATTTT